This T cell receptor beta chain emerged from a study of T-cell memory formation after mild COVID-19. Findings and caveats of the study: Among contracting clones, CD4+ were mainly CM/EM and CD8+ enriched in EMRA. Nothing confirmed that second-wave clones peaking on day 37 were specific for SARS-CoV-2.

Germline CDR1 is GTSNPN and CDR2 is SVGIG (reference sequence). V was shortened by 0 bases and J by 5 bases, with 13 bases between the two germline ends. This CDR3 comprises 14 residues. This clonotype was observed a handful of times. The antigen remains undetermined. TCRdb reanalysed the 5' RACE reads using MiXCR and keeps one entry per CDR3 protein. The sample yields under 400,000 distinct CDR3 sequences, 25% to 30% seen once. This sequence originates from an adult woman who had mild COVID-19 (a few samples of this study predate the infection). Cell type and time point are not known. The source material was PBMCs or a T cell subset sorted from them (not recorded which). The rearrangement links TRBV30 to TRBJ1-2, with no clear D. CDR3 region: CAWSVRETAYGYTF. The CDR3 region has the DNA TGTGCCTGGAGTGTACGGGAGACGGCATATGGCTACACCTTC. The variable domain in full, with the rest retrieved from reference TRBV30 and TRBJ1-2, is SQTIHQWPATLVQPVGSPLSLECTVEGTSNPNLYWYRQAAGRGLQLLFYSVGIGQISSEVPQNLSASRPQDRQFILSSKKLLLSDSGFYLCAWSVRETAYGYTFGSGTRLTVV.